What follows is one T cell receptor beta chain and its context. These data belong to a study of control samples from healthy donors and cancer patients. The CDR3 runs 15 residues. Trimming cost V 1 base and J 8 bases; bases outside gene matches: 8. Germline V gene data show CDR1 as GTSNPN and CDR2 as SVGIG (reference sequence). Data came from immunoSEQ multiplex PCR; TCRdb stores just in-frame clones and leaves some out. This sample has about 120,000 clones, with over 75% found just once. This chain links TRBV30 with TRBJ1-4; TRBD1 matches at 9 bases. Sample: PBMCs. The clonotype originates from a woman aged 50 to 60 with colorectal cancer. This CDR3 is CAWSGFWDRDEKLFF. The CDR3 DNA follows: TGTGCCTGGAGTGGGTTCTGGGACAGGGACGAAAAACTGTTTTTT.